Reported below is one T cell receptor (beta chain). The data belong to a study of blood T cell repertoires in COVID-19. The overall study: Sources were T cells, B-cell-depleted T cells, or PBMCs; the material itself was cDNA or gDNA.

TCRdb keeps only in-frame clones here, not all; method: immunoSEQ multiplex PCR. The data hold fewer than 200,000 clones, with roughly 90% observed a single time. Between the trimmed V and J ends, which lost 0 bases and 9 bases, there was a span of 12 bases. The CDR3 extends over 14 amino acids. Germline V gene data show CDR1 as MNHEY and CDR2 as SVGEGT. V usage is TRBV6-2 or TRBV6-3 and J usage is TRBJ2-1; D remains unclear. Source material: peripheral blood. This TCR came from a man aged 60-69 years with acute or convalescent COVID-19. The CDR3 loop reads CASSYSTAGVEQFF. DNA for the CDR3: TGTGCCAGCAGTTACTCTACAGCTGGTGTTGAGCAGTTCTTC.